This is a list of T cell receptor beta chains from one sample in a study of T cell responses to AZD1222 COVID-19 vaccine. Profiling relied on immunoSEQ multiplex PCR, and the TCRdb table lists in-frame clones only, not all of them. The data hold just under 150,000 clones, with nearly 90% observed a single time. This specimen consisted of peripheral blood, obtained 28 days after the second dose of the MenACWY control vaccine. These receptors originate from an adult who received the MenACWY meningococcal vaccine as a control. CDR3s include the opening cysteine and the closing phenylalanine or tryptophan. D genes are given only for firm matches. The listing skips clone size in some rows; elsewhere it reads once, few, many or a size class.

v_gene	abundance	j_gene	d_gene	CDR3nt	CDR3aa
TRBV4-3	-	TRBJ1-2	-	TGCGCCAGCAGCCAAGACAGAACCAACTATGGCTACACCTTC	CASSQDRTNYGYTF
TRBV4-2	-	TRBJ2-1	-	TGTGCCAGCAGCCAAGATAGAGGGGGGAACTACAATGAGCAGTTCTTC	CASSQDRGGNYNEQFF
TRBV4-2	once	TRBJ1-4	TRBD1	TGTGCCAGCAGCCAAGCCGGGACAGGGAACGAAAAACTGTTTTTT	CASSQAGTGNEKLFF
TRBV9	once	TRBJ2-5	-	TGTGCCAGCAGCGCAGGGCAAGAGACCCAGTACTTC	CASSAGQETQYF
TRBV24-1	once	TRBJ1-4	TRBD1	TGTGCCACCAGTGATGCTACACAGGGGGCAACTAATGAAAAACTGTTTTTT	CATSDATQGATNEKLFF
TRBV19	-	TRBJ2-5	-	TGTGCCAGTAGTACCCGGACTGGGGAGACCCAGTACTTC	CASSTRTGETQYF
TRBV5-1	-	TRBJ1-1	TRBD1	TGCGCCAGCAGCGGACAGGGGGCACTTTCTGAAGCTTTCTTT	CASSGQGALSEAFF
TRBV27	-	TRBJ1-2	TRBD1	TGTGCCAGCAGGGGGACAGCCTATGGCTACACCTTC	CASRGTAYGYTF
TRBV5-1	-	TRBJ2-3	TRBD2	TGCGCCAGCAGCGGTACTAGCGGCTTCACAGATACGCAGTATTTT	CASSGTSGFTDTQYF
TRBV6-5	-	TRBJ1-5	TRBD1	TGTGCCAGCAGTCGGACAGGGAGTGACAATCAGCCCCAGCATTTT	CASSRTGSDNQPQHF
TRBV7-2	-	TRBJ2-1	TRBD1	TGTGCCAGCAGAAAGGGACAGGGGATCTATGAGCAGTTCTTC	CASRKGQGIYEQFF
TRBV4-3	once	TRBJ1-1	-	TGCGCCAGCAGCCAGTGGGAGAATACTGAAGCTTTCTTT	CASSQWENTEAFF
TRBV16	once	TRBJ2-1	-	TGTGCCAGCAGCCGGGGCCGTGACAGTGAGCAGTTCTTC	CASSRGRDSEQFF
TRBV5-6	-	TRBJ2-2	-	TGTGCCAGCAGCCACAGAGGGAGGACCGGGGAGCTGTTTTTT	CASSHRGRTGELFF
TRBV25-1	-	TRBJ1-3	-	TGTGCCAGCAGTATCTCTGGAAACACCATATATTTT	CASSISGNTIYF
TRBV6-2/TRBV6-3	-	TRBJ1-5	-	TGTGCCAGCCGCCCCAGAGGGGTTGCGAATCAGCCCCAGCATTTT	CASRPRGVANQPQHF
TRBV28	-	TRBJ2-7	TRBD2	TGTGCCAGCAGTACGCCAGCGGGAGCCGCGGGGCAGTACTTC	CASSTPAGAAGQYF
TRBV7-3	-	TRBJ2-7	TRBD2	TGTGCCAGCAGCCCAACCGGGAGGTCCTACGAGCAGTACTTC	CASSPTGRSYEQYF
TRBV5-4	-	TRBJ2-3	-	TGTGCCAGCACCCTAGGAGGGGGATCCACAGATACGCAGTATTTT	CASTLGGGSTDTQYF
TRBV12-3/TRBV12-4	-	TRBJ2-7	-	TGTGCCAGCAGTTTGGCCAAAACCTACGAGCAGTACTTC	CASSLAKTYEQYF
TRBV5-4	-	TRBJ1-1	-	TGTGCCAGCAGGACCGAGGGGGTCACTGAAGCTTTCTTT	CASRTEGVTEAFF
TRBV5-1	-	TRBJ1-1	-	TGCGCCAGCAGCCCAGGTTCAGCGAACACTGAAGCTTTCTTT	CASSPGSANTEAFF
TRBV18	-	TRBJ2-7	TRBD2	TGTGCCAGCTCACCAGGCACTAGCGGGGGCTACGAGCAGTACTTC	CASSPGTSGGYEQYF
TRBV4-3	-	TRBJ2-3	TRBD2	TGCGCCAGCAGCCAATCTAGCGGGGGGGCTGCAGATACGCAGTATTTT	CASSQSSGGAADTQYF
TRBV18	-	TRBJ1-2	-	TGTGCCAGCTCACCGACAGGCCCCCCTTATGGCTACACCTTC	CASSPTGPPYGYTF
TRBV24-1	few	TRBJ2-7	-	TGTGCCACCAGTGATCCTGACATCTACGAGCAGTACTTC	CATSDPDIYEQYF
TRBV7-6	once	TRBJ1-1	-	TGTGCCAGCAGCCCCGCGCCGGGCGGGGGATGGGGAGCTTTCTTT	CASSPAPGGGWGAFF
TRBV7-2	-	TRBJ1-1	-	TGTGCCAGCAGCTTAGAATTTTCGGTCAGGCCCCCTGAAGCTTTCTTT	CASSLEFSVRPPEAFF
TRBV12-3/TRBV12-4	once	TRBJ2-7	-	TGTGCCAGCAGAACAGAATCCTACGAGCAGTACTTC	CASRTESYEQYF
TRBV7-2	-	TRBJ2-5	-	TGTGCCAGCAGCTTAGGCGCGACTAGTATGAGGGAGACCCAGTACTTC	CASSLGATSMRETQYF
TRBV5-1	-	TRBJ2-1	-	TGCGCCAGCAGCTTGGGAGGTAGTTTGATAAATGAGCAGTTCTTC	CASSLGGSLINEQFF